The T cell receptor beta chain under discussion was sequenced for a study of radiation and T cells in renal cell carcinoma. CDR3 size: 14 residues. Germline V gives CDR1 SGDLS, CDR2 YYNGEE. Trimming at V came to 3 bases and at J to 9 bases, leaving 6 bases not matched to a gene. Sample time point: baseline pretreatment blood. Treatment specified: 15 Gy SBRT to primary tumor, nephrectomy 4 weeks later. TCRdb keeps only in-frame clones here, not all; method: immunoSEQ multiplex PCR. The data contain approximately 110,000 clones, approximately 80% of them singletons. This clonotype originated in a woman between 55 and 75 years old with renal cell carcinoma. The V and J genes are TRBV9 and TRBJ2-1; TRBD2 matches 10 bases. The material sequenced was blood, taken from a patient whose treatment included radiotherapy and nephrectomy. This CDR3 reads CASSEGLAGVEQFF. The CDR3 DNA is TGTGCCAGCAGCGAGGGGCTAGCGGGAGTTGAGCAGTTCTTC.